The TCR beta chain described here comes from a study of T cells in Graves' hyperthyroidism and ophthalmopathy (dated by TCRdb to between 2018 and 2021). Background for the entire study: Peripheral blood was sampled at the time of initial diagnosis, prior to any treatment. Whether ophthalmopathy could be predicted prospectively was tested in an independent validation cohort made up of under 20 hyperthyroidism patients plus 17 patients who later progressed to ophthalmopathy. In more than 5 Graves' hyperthyroidism patients, the study also compared T-cell repertoires from thyroid tissue with T-cell repertoires from blood. According to the paper, TCR Vbeta CDR3 sequencing was carried out on roughly 130 peripheral blood samples, which came from fewer than 50 ophthalmopathy, under 85 hyperthyroidism and approximately 17 progressor patients. To identify TCR V-J signatures that set the groups apart, the researchers used a discovery cohort of 100 or so patients, made up of around 42 with Graves' ophthalmopathy and around 58 with stable Graves' hyperthyroidism. The 80 to 100 discovery patients were randomly divided into training and test sets at a 7:3 ratio. After blood sampling, hyperthyroidism patients were treated with methimazole at a starting dose of 30 mg daily, and ophthalmopathy patients were treated with high-dose intravenous methylprednisolone. Beyond this particular receptor, the publication reports: In validation, the model predicted progression to ophthalmopathy a median of approximately 6.3 months before onset, with roughly 71% sensitivity and about 72% specificity. Most expanded thyroid clonotypes (frequency above 0.001) were also detected in blood, suggesting blood repertoires may reflect thyroid immune responses. Sample size was not statistically predetermined, and blinding of investigators to group allocation was not performed. A 13 V-J signature model separated ophthalmopathy from stable hyperthyroidism, with roughly 88% sensitivity and 81.08% specificity in cross-validation and 80%/75% in testing.

Note on this clonotype: Its antigen specificity is not known. Within one base of it there is no much larger clone, and no base qualities were kept.

The hyperthyroidism patients were between 18 and 65 years old and newly diagnosed, with a disease duration of less than 2 months. Exclusion was applied to patients with uncontrolled infections, other autoimmune diseases, pregnancy or lactation. Clinical symptoms, serum thyroxine and TRAb, thyroid ultrasound, and orbital computed tomography formed the basis for the diagnoses. For progressor patients, blood was drawn at the first diagnosis of hyperthyroidism, before any ophthalmopathy symptoms had appeared. PBMCs were separated from around 9.1 ml of fresh peripheral blood using Ficoll-Paque density gradient centrifugation. Progressor patients were defined as those initially diagnosed with Graves' hyperthyroidism in whom ophthalmopathy developed during follow-up. Total RNA was extracted with Trizol reagent, and quality was checked on an Agilent 2100 Bioanalyzer. The TCR beta CDR3 regions were amplified from RNA transcripts. The first round of RT-PCR for the TCR CDR3 was performed with the HTBI primer set and the Qiagen OneStep RT-PCR kit. The libraries were constructed in a second round of multiplex PCR and then size-selected and purified. The libraries were sequenced on an Illumina HiSeq2000 using paired-end 100 bp reads. The authors' pipeline ran thus. Raw data were processed with SOAPnuke, discarding reads with adapters, uncalled bases, mean Phred below 15, or no exact constant-primer or identifier match. COPE v1.2.5 was used to merge the high-quality paired reads, and each unique nucleotide sequence was defined as a clonotype. Clonotypes were aligned to IMGT TRBV, TRBD and TRBJ reference segments using MiTCR v1.1. The analysis included only V-J combinations with a frequency above 0.0001, which together covered around 99% of the repertoires. The TCS score was defined as the ratio of F50 (clonal expansion) to E x V (chaos), calculated using BLOSUM62-based TCRdist between CDR3 peptides within each V-J. Welch's t-statistics and random forest reduced fewer than 550 V-J features to 13, which were used in a naive Bayes classifier (R e1071). In-frame beta chains were kept once TCRdb had trimmed the public reads at Q25 with fastp and called clones with MiXCR. Records with the same CDR3 protein are collapsed into one entry carrying the most frequent genes and DNA. The V and J calls here are based on TCRdb, not the publication. This sample comprises 130,000 to 150,000 distinct CDR3 sequences, roughly 23% of them detected only once. The top ten hold 65% to 80% of the sample.

In the germline V gene (reference sequence), CDR1 corresponds to LGHDT and CDR2 to YNNKEL. The CDR3 runs 15 amino acids, cysteine and phenylalanine included. The read is trimmed to its CDR3 DNA, 45 bases read in frame from base 1. Clipping removes 2 bases from V and 7 bases from J, with 9 as the unmatched junction base count. The chain links TRBV3-1 with TRBJ2-5; TRBD2 agrees with 8 junctional bases. Sample: blood. The sequence was collected from a woman between 45 and 60 years old with Graves' hyperthyroidism that later progressed to Graves' ophthalmopathy. In nucleotides, the sequence is TGTGCCAGCAGCCAAAATGGGGCGGGAGGAGGGACCCAGTACTTC. Translation gives CASSQNGAGGGTQYF.